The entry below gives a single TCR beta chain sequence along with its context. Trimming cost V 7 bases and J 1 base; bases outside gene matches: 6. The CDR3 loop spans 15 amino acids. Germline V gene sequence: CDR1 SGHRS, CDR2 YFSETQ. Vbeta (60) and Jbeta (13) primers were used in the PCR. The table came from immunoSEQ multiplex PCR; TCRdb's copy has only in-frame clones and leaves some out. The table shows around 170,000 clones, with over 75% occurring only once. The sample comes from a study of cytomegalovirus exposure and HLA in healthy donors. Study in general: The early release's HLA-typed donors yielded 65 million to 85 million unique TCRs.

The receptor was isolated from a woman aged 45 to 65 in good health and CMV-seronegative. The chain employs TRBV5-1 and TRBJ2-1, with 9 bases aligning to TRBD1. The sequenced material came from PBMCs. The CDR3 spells CASSTGTGSYNEQFF. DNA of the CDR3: TGCGCCAGCTCTACAGGGACAGGGTCCTACAATGAGCAGTTCTTC.